Presented here are 30 T cell receptor beta chains from one specimen sequenced in a study of cytomegalovirus exposure and HLA in healthy donors. Amplification used 60 Vbeta primers and 13 Jbeta primers. The data were produced by immunoSEQ multiplex PCR, yet TCRdb's version contains in-frame clones alone and is incomplete. Found here are approximately 220,000 clones, roughly 84% of them singletons; the top ten hold 1.1% to 1.5%. Material for sequencing was PBMCs. These receptors originate from a girl under 18 in good health and CMV-seronegative.

This chain links TRBV27 with TRBJ2-3, with 10 nucleotides matching TRBD2. The length of the CDR3 is 16 residues. Germline V gene data show CDR1 as MNHEY and CDR2 as SMNVEV (reference sequence). The junction had 3 bases not matched to a gene; V was cut back by 2 bases and J by 1 base. The CDR3 nucleotides are TGTGCCAGCAGTTTAGTCCTAGCGGGGGGCACAGATACGCAGTATTTT. Translation: CASSLVLAGGTDTQYF.

The V and J genes are TRBV28 and TRBJ2-1; perhaps TRBD2 as D (6 bases). This CDR3 comprises 14 residues. The germline V gene encodes CDR1 MDHEN and CDR2 SYDVKM. Trimming removed 5 bases at V and 7 bases at J, with 15 bases between. The CDR3 loop reads CASSQETSRNEQFF. In DNA form, the CDR3 reads TGTGCCAGCAGTCAAGAGACTAGTCGGAATGAGCAGTTCTTC.

The chain uses TRBV11-1 and TRBJ2-5; TRBD2 is a possible D gene (6 bases). The germline V gene encodes CDR1 SGHAT and CDR2 FQDESV (reference sequence). V was pared by 7 bases and J by 2 bases, with 11 bases between. The CDR3 is 13 amino acids. This CDR3 reads CASISRGQETQYF. CDR3 DNA: TGTGCCAGCATCAGTCGGGGGCAAGAGACCCAGTACTTC.

V gene TRBV18 combines with J gene TRBJ2-6; D is unresolved. This CDR3 has 15 residues. Germline CDR1 is KGHSH and CDR2 is LQKENI. Trimming pared 3 bases from V and 0 bases from J, leaving 6 bases between. CDR3 protein: CASSPVSSGANVLTF. CDR3 coding DNA: TGTGCCAGCTCACCGGTCAGCTCTGGGGCCAACGTCCTGACTTTC.

The gene calls are TRBV28 and TRBJ1-1; the D is unclear. Germline values: CDR1 MDHEN, CDR2 SYDVKM. The CDR3 is 10 amino acids. V lost 6 bases to trimming and J lost 4 bases, with 3 bases between them. The CDR3 sequence is CASRSTEAFF. In DNA form, the CDR3 reads TGTGCCAGCAGGAGCACTGAAGCTTTCTTT.

This clone was observed a single time. The genes are TRBV13 and TRBJ1-2; TRBD1 agrees at 7 bases. The CDR3 spans 15 residues. The J segment lost 0 bases and the V segment lost 1 base, leaving 2 bases of the junction unmatched. CDR1 and CDR2 from the germline V gene are PRHDT and FYEKMQ (reference sequence). DNA for the CDR3: TGTGCCAGCAGCTTAGAGGGACAGCCTAACTATGGCTACACCTTC. The encoded protein is CASSLEGQPNYGYTF.

Points on this clone: This sample includes further DNA sequences coding for the same CDR3. V usage is TRBV28 and J usage is TRBJ2-7; perhaps TRBD1 as D (5 bases). CDR1 is MDHEN and CDR2 is SYDVKM in the germline V gene. V was pared by 6 bases and J by 1 base, with 10 bases between. This CDR3 contains 13 residues. This CDR3 reads CASRPRGSYEQYF. In nucleotides, the CDR3 is TGTGCCAGCAGGCCTAGGGGTTCCTACGAGCAGTACTTC.

The chain couples TRBV5-1 to TRBJ1-1; 8 positions match TRBD1. Trimming cost V 4 bases and J 10 bases; bases outside gene matches: 12. Germline assignment: CDR1 SGHRS and CDR2 YFSETQ. The CDR3 is made up of 14 amino acids. CDR3 bases: TGCGCCAGCAGCGACCTTCGACAGGGGAGGGGAGCTTTCTTT. It is translated as CASSDLRQGRGAFF.

This sequence joins TRBV6-5 and TRBJ2-3; possibly TRBD2 for D (6 bases). The germline V and J ends were trimmed by 0 bases and 7 bases, with 11 bases remaining between them. The CDR3 covers 14 residues. Germline V lookup: CDR1 MNHEY, CDR2 SVGAGI. The CDR3 nucleotides read TGTGCCAGCAGTTACTCCCGGGACTTTTATACGCAGTATTTT. It codes for CASSYSRDFYTQYF.

This chain links TRBV18 with TRBJ1-1; D gene ambiguous. From germline, CDR1 is KGHSH and CDR2 LQKENI. The CDR3 is 15 residues long. V lost 1 base and J 2 bases, leaving 11 bases between the germline ends. This CDR3 reads CASSPLSVPNTEAFF. CDR3 nucleotides: TGTGCCAGCTCACCACTTTCAGTACCCAACACTGAAGCTTTCTTT.

This clone showed up just a few times. The CDR3 coding sequence is TGTGCTAGTGGCCGGGAGAGCACTGAAGCTTTCTTT. Translated, it gives CASGRESTEAFF. This chain joins TRBV12-5 and TRBJ1-1; D ambiguous. V lost 6 bases and J lost 4, with 9 bases in between. The length of the CDR3 is 12 residues. Germline CDR1 and CDR2: LGHNT and FRNRAP.

This clone showed up just a few times. This chain links TRBV4-2 with TRBJ1-2, with D possibly being TRBD1 (6 bases). Trimming shortened V by 0 bases and J by 7 bases, and 12 bases separated the two germline ends. CDR1 and CDR2 from the germline V gene are LGHNA and YNFKEQ. The CDR3 extends over 14 amino acids. The CDR3 DNA reads as TGTGCCAGCAGCCAAGATCATGGGGGCTCTGGCTACACCTTC. Its translation: CASSQDHGGSGYTF.

This clone showed up just once. V usage is TRBV30 and J usage is TRBJ1-2; perhaps TRBD1 as D (5 bases). The CDR3 contains 12 residues. Germline V gives CDR1 GTSNPN, CDR2 SVGIG (reference sequence). CDR3 loop: CAGNRQAYGYTF. The CDR3 DNA reads as TGTGCGGGGAACAGGCAGGCCTATGGCTACACCTTC.

The chain recombines TRBV7-9 with TRBJ1-1; D gene uncertain. From germline, CDR1 is SEHNR and CDR2 FQNEAQ (reference sequence). CDR3 length: 15 residues. V gave up 5 bases and J gave up 1 base, with 14 bases separating them. CDR3 in amino acids: CASSPKTSANTEAFF. CDR3 sequence (DNA): TGTGCCAGCAGCCCGAAGACAAGTGCGAACACTGAAGCTTTCTTT.

The chain combines TRBV28 with TRBJ2-7; 11 bases match TRBD2. V lost 6 bases, J lost 2 bases, and 9 bases stayed unmatched. The CDR3 spans 16 residues. Germline assignment: CDR1 MDHEN and CDR2 SYDVKM. The CDR3, as DNA: TGTGCCAGCAGCCGGCGGCCGGGACTAGCGGCCTACGAGCAGTACTTC. Its translation: CASSRRPGLAAYEQYF.

On this clone: At one end the junction does not follow the germline gene, possibly because of a read error. The chain recombines TRBV7-7 with TRBJ2-2; D not resolved. Germline loops: CDR1 SSHAT, CDR2 FNYEAQ (reference sequence). There are 17 residues in the CDR3. The CDR3 loop reads CASSNSARPRRTGELFF. In DNA, the CDR3 is TGTGCTAGCAGCAATAGTGCCAGACCTCGCAGGACCGGGGAGCTGTTTTTT. The full variable domain, its missing parts supplied by reference TRBV7-7 and TRBJ2-2, is GAGVSQSPRYKVTKRGQDVTLRCDPISSHATLYWYQQALGQGPEFLTYFNYEAQPDKSGLPSDRFSAERPEGSISTLTIQRTEQRDSAMYRCASSNSARPRRTGELFFGEGSRLTVL.

This clone was found once. The chain has TRBV12-5 and TRBJ2-3, with D possibly TRBD2 on 6 matching bases. Germline loops: CDR1 LGHNT, CDR2 FRNRAP. This CDR3 contains 15 residues. Trimming shortened V by 5 bases and J by 6 bases, and 18 bases separated the two germline ends. CDR3 in DNA: TGTGCTAGTGGTCTCGGACTATCAACTCCCGATACGCAGTATTTT. Residues: CASGLGLSTPDTQYF. The whole variable domain, remainder taken from reference TRBV12-5 and TRBJ2-3, is DARVTQTPRHKVTEMGQEVTMRCQPILGHNTVFWYRQTMMQGLELLAYFRNRAPLDDSGMPKDRFSAEMPDATLATLKIQPSEPRDSAVYFCASGLGLSTPDTQYFGPGTRLTVL.

The rearrangement joins TRBV6-5 to TRBJ1-1; D unclear. The CDR3 sequence is 15 residues long. The germline gives CDR1 MNHEY, CDR2 SVGAGI. The V and J ends lost 0 bases and 1 base respectively, with 9 bases between them. The CDR3 protein is CASSYSRVGNTEAFF. CDR3 DNA: TGTGCCAGCAGTTACTCGAGGGTCGGGAACACTGAAGCTTTCTTT.

CDR3 region: CASGTLTNEKLFF. The CDR3 DNA follows: TGTGCCAGCGGGACACTAACTAATGAAAAACTGTTTTTT. The chain carries TRBV2 and TRBJ1-4; the D gene is possibly TRBD1 (6 bases). CDR1 and CDR2 from the germline V gene are SNHLY and FYNNEI. Trimming stripped 8 bases from V and 1 base from J, with 8 bases between. The CDR3 runs to 13 residues.

In the case of this clone: Mismatch with germline at one junction end may stem from a read error. In the same sample, other DNA sequences code for this CDR3. This sequence joins TRBV5-1 and TRBJ1-1, with 7 bases that match TRBD1. Germline CDR1 is SGHRS and CDR2 is YFSETQ. This CDR3 is built from 18 residues. CDR3 loop: CASSLPRGNLVLNTEAFF. CDR3 bases: TGCGCCAGCAGCTTGCCCAGGGGGAACCTTGTCCTAAACACTGAAGCCTTCTTT.

The V gene is TRBV7-2, the J gene TRBJ2-7, with 12 bases that match TRBD2. The CDR3 runs to 16 residues. Germline CDR1 SGHTA, CDR2 FQGNSA. V gave up 1 base and J gave up 3 bases; unmatched junction bases: 4. DNA for the CDR3: TGTGCCAGCAGCTTAGGTCAGACTAGCGGGGGCTACGAGCAGTACTTC. Residues: CASSLGQTSGGYEQYF.

This CDR3 is CASSLGPTENYGYTF. CDR3 nucleotides: TGTGCCAGCAGCTTAGGTCCTACGGAGAACTATGGCTACACCTTC. The rearrangement joins TRBV7-2 to TRBJ1-2; D unresolved. Trimming cost V 1 base and J 2 bases, with 11 bases left between them. The CDR3 runs to 15 residues. Looked up from germline, CDR1 is SGHTA and CDR2 is FQGNSA.

The gene calls are TRBV4-1 and TRBJ2-3; D not certain. V lost 1 base and J 5 bases, leaving 13 bases between the germline ends. The CDR3 loop spans 15 amino acids. In germline, CDR1 is MGHRA, CDR2 YSYEKL. This CDR3 reads CASSQAALRVDTQYF. The CDR3 region has the DNA TGCGCCAGCAGCCAAGCCGCCTTACGGGTAGATACGCAGTATTTT.

In its sample, this clone was seen a few times. V and J are TRBV9 and TRBJ2-7; TRBD2 matches at 15 bases. Germline V CDR1 and CDR2: SGDLS, YYNGEE. The CDR3 length is 18 residues. The V and J ends lost 4 bases and 6 bases, in that order; junction bases with no gene match: 14. The CDR3 bases are TGTGCCAGCAGCCCCCGGACTAGCGGGAGGGCCCTACCGTGCGAGCAGTACTTC. Translation: CASSPRTSGRALPCEQYF.

Notes on this clone: Other DNA sequences in this sample translate to the same CDR3. The J gene is TRBJ1-1, the V gene TRBV6-5, with 8 bases lining up with TRBD1. With 6 bases clipped from V and 4 bases from J, the junction kept 10 bases outside the gene matches. The CDR3 sequence is 15 residues long. Germline-derived CDR1 and CDR2 are MNHEY and SVGAGI. CDR3 coding DNA: TGTGCCAGCAGCCGGACAGGGAATCTTGGCACTGAAGCTTTCTTT. This gives the protein CASSRTGNLGTEAFF.

The chain is built from TRBV28 and TRBJ2-7; TRBD1 matches at 12 bases. The CDR3 extends over 15 amino acids. The junction had 5 bases not matched to a gene; V was cut back by 2 bases and J by 6 bases. CDR1 is MDHEN and CDR2 is SYDVKM in the germline V gene. The CDR3 here is CASSLVGQGASEQYF. The CDR3 nucleotides read TGTGCCAGCAGTTTAGTGGGACAGGGGGCTTCCGAGCAGTACTTC.

The CDR3 here is CASSPKEGSNYGYTF. The CDR3 coding sequence is TGTGCCAGCTCACCTAAAGAGGGATCGAACTATGGCTACACCTTC. V is TRBV18 and J is TRBJ1-2; D is ambiguous. The CDR3 consists of 15 residues. From germline, CDR1 is KGHSH and CDR2 LQKENI. V lost 3 bases, J lost 2 bases, and 13 bases lay in between. Based on the CDR3 plus reference TRBV18 and TRBJ1-2, the full variable domain is NAGVMQNPRHLVRRRGQEARLRCSPMKGHSHVYWYRQLPEEGLKFMVYLQKENIIDESGMPKERFSAEFPKEGPSILRIQQVVRGDSAAYFCASSPKEGSNYGYTFGSGTRLTVV.

This clone was detected a few times. The chain uses TRBV6-1 and TRBJ2-7; 9 bases match TRBD2. Germline V gene lookup returns CDR1 MNHNS and CDR2 SASEGT. The J segment lost 3 bases and the V segment lost 8 bases, leaving 5 bases of the junction unmatched. CDR3 size: 13 residues. CDR3 sequence: CASPAGGVYEQYF. CDR3 sequence (DNA): TGTGCCAGCCCAGCGGGGGGTGTCTACGAGCAGTACTTC.

The V and J genes are TRBV6-5 and TRBJ2-5; 8 nucleotides align to TRBD2. CDR1 is MNHEY and CDR2 is SVGAGI in the germline V gene. The CDR3 sequence is 14 residues long. V dropped 2 bases and J dropped 5; count of bases not matched to a gene: 4. The CDR3 nucleotides read TGTGCCAGCAGTTACACGGGAGGGCTGGAGACCCAGTACTTC. It yields the protein CASSYTGGLETQYF.

V usage is TRBV5-5 and J usage is TRBJ1-1; D gene unclear. There are 13 residues in the CDR3. Germline V lookup: CDR1 SGHKS, CDR2 YYEKEE (reference sequence). Trimming left V 4 bases short and J 2 bases short, with 9 bases between. CDR3 DNA sequence: TGTGCCAGCAGCCTTCAGTTTAACACTGAAGCTTTCTTT. Amino acid sequence: CASSLQFNTEAFF. The full variable domain, with the rest looked up from reference TRBV5-5 and TRBJ1-1, is DAGVTQSPTHLIKTRGQQVTLRCSPISGHKSVSWYQQVLGQGPQFIFQYYEKEERGRGNFPDRFSARQFPNYSSELNVNALLLGDSALYLCASSLQFNTEAFFGQGTRLTVV.